The 14 T cell receptor beta chains presented below share a single source sample, sequenced in a study of CD8+ T cells in alopecia areata. Extraction of RNA preceded its reverse transcription into cDNA, which served as the sequencing template. Only in-frame clones appear in the TCRdb table, and some are missing; sequencing was by immunoSEQ multiplex PCR. Counted here are over 85,000 clones, 60% to 80% occurring once; the ten biggest clones make up 15% to 20%. As to treatment: oral pan-JAK inhibitor, 5-10 mg twice daily. Here the sequenced sample was CD8+ T cells sorted from blood, taken around week 44, from a patient treated with tofacitinib. All receptors derive from a human donor with alopecia areata.

The chain has TRBV14 and TRBJ2-7; tentatively, D is TRBD1 (5 bases). Germline CDR1 reads SGHDN; CDR2 reads FVKESK. Trimming took 0 bases from V and 5 from J, leaving 35 bases between them. The CDR3 is 22 residues long. The CDR3 DNA sequence: TGTGCCAGCAGCCAAGATGGGGCCCCGAGCAGACATCTGGCCCTAGGAGCAAACGAGCAGTACTTC. Translation gives CASSQDGAPSRHLALGANEQYF.

The rearrangement uses TRBV19 and TRBJ2-2; TRBD1 is a possible D gene (6 bases). V dropped 9 bases and J dropped 0 bases, with 11 bases sitting between them. Germline CDR1 and CDR2: LNHDA and SQIVND (reference sequence). This CDR3 has 14 residues. CDR3 coding DNA: TGTGCCAGCACCCGACAGGCGAACACCGGGGAGCTGTTTTTT. It encodes CASTRQANTGELFF.

This clone was seen at least ten times. The gene calls are TRBV5-5 and TRBJ2-7; 10 nucleotides match TRBD2. Germline V lookup: CDR1 SGHKS, CDR2 YYEKEE (reference sequence). The J segment lost 0 bases and the V segment lost 4 bases, leaving 7 bases of the junction unmatched. The CDR3 consists of 16 residues. The CDR3 reads CASSASSGGASYEQYF. The CDR3 coding sequence is TGTGCCAGCAGCGCGTCAAGCGGGGGGGCCTCCTACGAGCAGTACTTC.

The chain uses TRBV11-2 and TRBJ2-7; D is unclear. This CDR3 spans 13 amino acids. V dropped 2 bases and J dropped 3 bases, with 8 bases sitting between them. From germline, CDR1 is SGHAT and CDR2 FQNNGV. This CDR3 is CASSLPQDYEQYF. CDR3 coding DNA: TGTGCCAGCAGCTTACCCCAGGACTACGAGCAGTACTTC.

The V call is TRBV19, the J call TRBJ2-2; D remains ambiguous. The CDR3 runs to 13 residues. The V gene lost 5 bases and the J gene lost 4 bases, with 8 bases spanning the gap. Germline V gives CDR1 LNHDA, CDR2 SQIVND (reference sequence). CDR3 in DNA: TGTGCCAGTAGTCGTGGTGGCACCGGGGAGCTGTTTTTT. Residues: CASSRGGTGELFF.

V is TRBV29-1 and J is TRBJ2-1; no clear D gene. V lost 5 bases and J 7 bases, leaving 12 bases between the germline ends. CDR1 and CDR2 from the germline V gene are SQVTM and ANQGSEA. The CDR3 consists of 12 residues. The CDR3 DNA reads TGCAGCGTTCGGTGGGGTAGGAATGAGCAGTTCTTC. Protein product: CSVRWGRNEQFF.

This chain connects TRBV6-5 to TRBJ2-7, with unresolved D. This CDR3 is built from 13 residues. The V gene lost 3 bases and the J gene lost 6 bases, with 12 bases spanning the gap. CDR1 and CDR2 (germline): MNHEY, SVGAGI. The CDR3 loop is CASSYNDWGEQYF. CDR3 bases: TGTGCCAGCAGTTATAACGATTGGGGCGAGCAGTACTTC.

The chain employs TRBV7-9 and TRBJ2-7, with 10 nucleotides matching TRBD1. CDR3 size: 16 residues. J gave up 4 bases and V 4 bases, and 10 bases lay outside the gene matches. From germline, CDR1 is SEHNR and CDR2 FQNEAQ (reference sequence). The chain's CDR3 is CASSYSVRDRGYEQYF. The CDR3 DNA follows: TGTGCCAGCAGCTACTCGGTCCGGGACAGGGGATACGAGCAGTACTTC.

The rearrangement links TRBV7-9 to TRBJ1-5, with no clear D. V was cut by 1 base and J by 9 bases, with 10 bases left in between. The CDR3 extends over 13 amino acids. Germline loops: CDR1 SEHNR, CDR2 FQNEAQ (reference sequence). The CDR3 sequence is CASSLGEGTPQHF. The DNA for the CDR3 is TGTGCCAGCAGCTTAGGTGAGGGCACGCCCCAGCATTTT.

The gene calls are TRBV29-1 and TRBJ1-1, with 8 bases that match TRBD1. With 4 bases clipped from V and 3 bases from J, the junction kept 10 bases outside the gene matches. The CDR3 is 15 amino acids. The germline V gene has CDR1 SQVTM and CDR2 ANQGSEA. The CDR3 loop reads CSVVSTGAGDTEAFF. For the CDR3, the DNA is TGCAGCGTTGTTTCGACAGGGGCGGGGGACACTGAAGCTTTCTTT.

This clone was observed a handful of times. The chain is built from TRBV19 and TRBJ2-7; tentatively, D is TRBD2 (6 bases). V shed 8 bases and J shed 4 bases, with 18 bases lying between them. CDR1 and CDR2 (germline): LNHDA, SQIVND (reference sequence). The CDR3 is made up of 14 amino acids. This CDR3 reads CASSHRGDFYEQYF. The CDR3 DNA reads as TGTGCCAGTTCCCACCGAGGGGACTTTTACGAGCAGTACTTC. Variable domain in full (rest from reference TRBV19 and TRBJ2-7): DGGITQSPKYLFRKEGQNVTLSCEQNLNHDAMYWYRQDPGQGLRLIYYSQIVNDFQKGDIAEGYSVSREKKESFPLTVTSAQKNPTAFYLCASSHRGDFYEQYFGPGTRLTVT.

This clone was seen just once. Other DNA sequences in this specimen translate into the identical CDR3. The CDR3 DNA sequence: TGTGCCAGTAGTAGGGGGAACACTGAAGCTTTCTTT. Translated, it gives CASSRGNTEAFF. The chain is built from TRBV19 and TRBJ1-1; the D is unclear. Per the germline V gene, CDR1 is LNHDA and CDR2 is SQIVND (reference sequence). Trimming removed 4 bases at V and 1 base at J, with 4 bases between. The CDR3 is 12 residues long.

The chain has TRBV19 and TRBJ2-2; maybe TRBD2 (5 bases). Trimming cost V 4 bases and J 7 bases, with 16 bases left between them. Per germline, CDR1 LNHDA and CDR2 SQIVND (reference sequence). The CDR3 covers 15 residues. The CDR3 reads CASSTQEGEDGELFF. CDR3 bases: TGTGCCAGTAGTACCCAAGAGGGAGAAGACGGGGAGCTGTTTTTT.

This clone was recorded only once. The chain carries TRBV21-1 and TRBJ2-3; the D call TRBD1 from the table was never checked on the DNA. TRBV21-1 counts as a pseudogene. The CDR3 runs 18 residues. The DNA of the CDR3 is TGTGCCAGCAGCAAAGCGCTTTGTGTCGGGACGGATGGGACACTGCGGTATTTT. The encoded protein is CASSKALCVGTDGTLRYF.